Listed here are 2 T cell receptor beta chains from one sample, sequenced in a study of CD8+ T cells in alopecia areata. It was cDNA, reverse transcribed from extracted RNA, that served as the sequencing template. Produced via immunoSEQ multiplex PCR; TCRdb's table is partial and in-frame only. Of fewer than 200,000 clones listed, approximately 57% were seen once; the top ten hold 12% to 15%. This sample's treatment: oral pan-JAK inhibitor, 5-10 mg twice daily. Sequences were derived from CD4+ T cells sorted from blood, sampled at week 24, from a patient treated with tofacitinib. These receptors were obtained from a human donor with alopecia areata.

The genes are TRBV9 and TRBJ2-1, with 11 bases fitting TRBD2. Trimming cost V 3 bases and J 8 bases; bases outside gene matches: 4. Germline loops: CDR1 SGDLS, CDR2 YYNGEE. The length of the CDR3 is 14 residues. The CDR3 is CASSASGGYHEQFF. CDR3 bases: TGTGCCAGCAGCGCTAGCGGGGGGTACCATGAGCAGTTCTTC.

The chain carries TRBV30 and TRBJ1-5; a possible D gene is TRBD1 (6 bases). CDR3 length: 14 residues. V shed 0 bases and J shed 4 bases, with 10 bases lying between them. CDR1 is GTSNPN and CDR2 is SVGIG in the germline V gene (reference sequence). The CDR3 here is CAWSVGQQNQPQHF. The CDR3 nucleotides are TGTGCCTGGAGTGTAGGACAGCAAAATCAGCCCCAGCATTTT.